These T cell receptor beta chains were read from a single sample in a study of cytomegalovirus exposure and HLA in healthy donors. Data came from immunoSEQ multiplex PCR; TCRdb stores just in-frame clones and leaves some out. The data contain roughly 180,000 clones, about 77% of them singletons. The sequenced sample consisted of PBMCs. These receptor sequences come from a woman in her 30s in good health and CMV-seropositive. CDR3s include the opening cysteine and the closing phenylalanine or tryptophan. A D gene is named only where the DNA matches it firmly. Part of the rows lack a size; the others show once, few, many or a class for expanded clones.

len: 14; v_gene: TRBV6-5; d_gene: -; j_gene: TRBJ2-1; abundance: -; CDR3aa: CASSYVRTDNEQFF; CDR3nt: TGTGCCAGCAGTTACGTCCGGACAGACAATGAGCAGTTCTTC
len: 14; v_gene: TRBV28; d_gene: -; j_gene: TRBJ2-7; abundance: -; CDR3aa: CASSLHGGGGEQYF; CDR3nt: TGTGCCAGCAGCCTACATGGGGGGGGCGGCGAGCAGTACTTC
len: 19; v_gene: TRBV7-8; d_gene: TRBD1; j_gene: TRBJ2-6; abundance: -; CDR3aa: CASSLAQRSGGTGANVLTF; CDR3nt: TGTGCCAGCAGCTTAGCACAACGGTCAGGGGGTACTGGGGCCAACGTCCTGACTTTC
len: 15; v_gene: TRBV5-1; d_gene: TRBD2; j_gene: TRBJ2-1; abundance: -; CDR3aa: CASSLESGRGDEQFF; CDR3nt: TGCGCCAGCAGCTTGGAGAGCGGGAGAGGGGATGAGCAGTTCTTC
len: 15; v_gene: TRBV28; d_gene: -; j_gene: TRBJ1-3; abundance: -; CDR3aa: CASSPQGTSGNTIYF; CDR3nt: TGTGCCAGCAGTCCACAGGGAACGTCTGGAAACACCATATATTTT
len: 14; v_gene: TRBV29-1; d_gene: -; j_gene: TRBJ1-4; abundance: -; CDR3aa: CSVERRGVGEKLFF; CDR3nt: TGCAGCGTTGAACGCAGGGGAGTGGGTGAAAAACTGTTTTTT
len: 13; v_gene: TRBV7-8; d_gene: TRBD2; j_gene: TRBJ2-5; abundance: -; CDR3aa: CASSVRLAETQYF; CDR3nt: TGTGCCAGCAGCGTGCGACTAGCAGAGACCCAGTACTTC
len: 17; v_gene: TRBV19; d_gene: TRBD2; j_gene: TRBJ2-1; abundance: -; CDR3aa: CASRWASGSSSYNEQFF; CDR3nt: TGTGCCAGTAGGTGGGCTAGCGGGTCAAGCTCCTACAATGAGCAGTTCTTC
len: 14; v_gene: TRBV6-1; d_gene: -; j_gene: TRBJ2-4; abundance: -; CDR3aa: CASSENRAKNIQYF; CDR3nt: TGTGCCAGCAGTGAAAACAGGGCCAAAAACATTCAGTACTTC
len: 18; v_gene: TRBV5-1; d_gene: TRBD2; j_gene: TRBJ2-2; abundance: few; CDR3aa: CASSFLAGATRDTGELFF; CDR3nt: TGCGCCAGCAGCTTCCTAGCGGGAGCCACGCGGGACACCGGGGAGCTGTTTTTT
len: 17; v_gene: TRBV11-2; d_gene: TRBD2; j_gene: TRBJ2-5; abundance: -; CDR3aa: CASSLVSSGSFGGTQYF; CDR3nt: TGTGCCAGCAGCTTAGTTTCTAGCGGGAGTTTCGGAGGGACCCAGTACTTC
len: 13; v_gene: TRBV9; d_gene: TRBD1; j_gene: TRBJ2-7; abundance: once; CDR3aa: CASSLGQGYEQYF; CDR3nt: TGTGCCAGCAGCCTGGGACAGGGCTACGAGCAGTACTTC
len: 18; v_gene: TRBV19; d_gene: TRBD1; j_gene: TRBJ2-6; abundance: -; CDR3aa: CASSAPGQGASGANVLTF; CDR3nt: TGTGCCAGTAGTGCCCCGGGACAGGGAGCCTCTGGGGCCAACGTCCTGACTTTC
len: 16; v_gene: TRBV5-6; d_gene: TRBD1; j_gene: TRBJ1-1; abundance: -; CDR3aa: CASSGGQGVMNTEAFF; CDR3nt: TGTGCCAGCAGTGGGGGACAGGGCGTAATGAACACTGAAGCTTTCTTT
len: 21; v_gene: TRBV4-3; d_gene: TRBD1; j_gene: TRBJ1-4; abundance: -; CDR3aa: CASSRPPVGTGTPATNEKLFF; CDR3nt: TGCGCCAGCAGCCGACCTCCCGTGGGGACAGGTACACCTGCAACTAATGAAAAACTGTTTTTT
len: 13; v_gene: TRBV6-5; d_gene: -; j_gene: TRBJ1-2; abundance: -; CDR3aa: CASSYSRDFGYTF; CDR3nt: TGTGCCAGCAGTTACTCCAGGGATTTTGGCTACACCTTC
len: 15; v_gene: TRBV4-2; d_gene: TRBD1; j_gene: TRBJ1-2; abundance: -; CDR3aa: CASSPPKDRGHGYTF; CDR3nt: TGTGCCAGCAGCCCCCCCAAGGACAGGGGGCATGGCTACACCTTC
len: 13; v_gene: TRBV27; d_gene: -; j_gene: TRBJ2-7; abundance: once; CDR3aa: CASSFGGSSEQYF; CDR3nt: TGTGCCAGCAGTTTTGGGGGGTCCAGCGAGCAGTACTTC
len: 14; v_gene: TRBV18; d_gene: TRBD1; j_gene: TRBJ1-1; abundance: -; CDR3aa: CASSPDRGNTEAFF; CDR3nt: TGTGCCAGCTCACCAGACAGGGGGAACACTGAAGCTTTCTTT
len: 13; v_gene: TRBV4-3; d_gene: -; j_gene: TRBJ2-7; abundance: -; CDR3aa: CASSRGHSYEQYF; CDR3nt: TGCGCCAGCAGCCGTGGACACTCCTACGAGCAGTACTTC
len: 14; v_gene: TRBV28; d_gene: TRBD1; j_gene: TRBJ1-5; abundance: -; CDR3aa: CASSSGGVAQPQHF; CDR3nt: TGTGCCAGCAGTTCAGGGGGCGTCGCTCAGCCCCAGCATTTT
len: 18; v_gene: TRBV13; d_gene: TRBD1; j_gene: TRBJ2-5; abundance: -; CDR3aa: CASSNALDRGPPQETQYF; CDR3nt: TGTGCCAGCAGCAACGCACTCGACAGGGGGCCCCCTCAGGAGACCCAGTACTTC
len: 15; v_gene: TRBV6-6; d_gene: TRBD1; j_gene: TRBJ1-3; abundance: -; CDR3aa: CASSSQGLPGNTIYF; CDR3nt: TGTGCCAGCAGCTCACAGGGGTTACCTGGAAACACCATATATTTT